This T cell receptor beta chain was found in a study of OX40 agonist ivuxolimab in advanced cancers. Germline V lookup: CDR1 LNHDA, CDR2 SQIVND (reference sequence). This CDR3 spans 14 amino acids. Germline trimming cut 10 bases from V and 0 bases from J; bases unmatched to any gene: 5. Clones were sequenced by immunoSEQ multiplex PCR, and TCRdb holds only the in-frame ones, with some missing. The repertoire holds more than 30,000 clones, around 87% seen once, with roughly 2.3% in the top ten. The sample was CD4+ or CD8+ T cells sorted from blood, taken in a trial of the OX40 agonist ivuxolimab. This sequence originates from an adult with an advanced solid tumor such as melanoma, head and neck, liver or kidney cancer. This chain uses TRBV19 with TRBJ2-7; 11 nucleotides line up with TRBD2. This CDR3 is CATDSGGASYEQYF. For the CDR3, the DNA is TGTGCCACCGATAGCGGGGGGGCCTCCTACGAGCAGTACTTC.